A single TCR beta chain is shown here with its context. These data originate in a study of T cells in Graves' hyperthyroidism and ophthalmopathy. Across the study: Before treatment of any kind, peripheral blood was taken at initial diagnosis.

Amplification of TCR beta CDR3 regions was performed using RNA transcripts as template. The HTBI primer set served for first-round RT-PCR of the TCR CDR3. Using its own MiXCR run on the multiplex PCR reads, TCRdb lists one record per CDR3 protein. The sample has 800,000 or so distinct CDR3 sequences; 38% are singletons. Every diagnosis used clinical symptoms, serum thyroxine and TRAb, thyroid ultrasound and orbital computed tomography. V lost 5 bases to trimming and J lost 5 bases; unmatched junction nucleotides: 9. The CDR3 loop spans 15 amino acids. Germline V CDR1 and CDR2: SGHVS, FNYEAQ. The V call is TRBV7-6, the J call TRBJ2-7, with 10 nucleotides matching TRBD2. The sample comprised blood. This receptor was obtained from a man aged 18 to 29 with Graves' hyperthyroidism. The CDR3 loop is CASSLRASGSDEQYF. The CDR3 DNA follows: TGTGCCAGCAGCCTACGGGCTAGCGGGAGCGACGAGCAGTACTTC. The complete variable domain, with remaining parts taken from reference TRBV7-6 and TRBJ2-7, reads GAGVSQSPRYKVTKRGQDVALRCDPISGHVSLYWYRQALGQGPEFLTYFNYEAQQDKSGLPNDRFSAERPEGSISTLTIQRTEQRDSAMYRCASSLRASGSDEQYFGPGTRLTVT.